This is a list of T cell receptor beta chains from one sample in a study of regulatory T cells in long-lasting Graves disease. TCRdb passed the multiplex PCR reads through MiXCR, listing each CDR3 protein once. The sample lists 680,000 or so distinct CDR3 sequences; 16% were seen once. The same data also went into a second study, on T cells in Graves' hyperthyroidism and ophthalmopathy.

The sample here was peripheral blood mononuclear cells (PBMCs), taken at new diagnosis, from a patient treated with antithyroid drugs. The source is a woman aged 25 to 39 with Graves disease. Each CDR3 is given with its conserved first and last residue. A D gene is named only where the DNA matches it firmly. Some rows mark clone size as missing; the rest say once, few, many or name a class of expanded clone.

abundance: many; d_gene: -; v_gene: TRBV2; j_gene: TRBJ1-1; CDR3nt: TGTGCCAGCAAGGTTACATATTTGAACACTGAAGCTTTCTTT; CDR3aa: CASKVTYLNTEAFF
abundance: many; d_gene: -; v_gene: TRBV7-9; j_gene: TRBJ2-1; CDR3nt: TGTGCCATCGGAGACTCCTACAATGAGCAGTTCTTC; CDR3aa: CAIGDSYNEQFF
abundance: -; d_gene: -; v_gene: TRBV5-6; j_gene: TRBJ2-1; CDR3nt: TGTGCCAGCAGCTTTGGTTGGCGTGAGCAGTTCTTC; CDR3aa: CASSFGWREQFF
abundance: many; d_gene: -; v_gene: TRBV12-3/TRBV12-4; j_gene: TRBJ2-7; CDR3nt: TGTGCCAGCAGTCCGGCCGGGACACACGAGCAGTACTTC; CDR3aa: CASSPAGTHEQYF
abundance: many; d_gene: -; v_gene: TRBV2; j_gene: TRBJ2-3; CDR3nt: TGTGCCAGCAGAAACTCCGGGACTCCCTCAGATACGCAGTATTTT; CDR3aa: CASRNSGTPSDTQYF
abundance: -; d_gene: -; v_gene: TRBV29-1; j_gene: TRBJ2-7; CDR3nt: TGCAGCGTTCGGCAGGGGACTTACGAGCAGTACTTC; CDR3aa: CSVRQGTYEQYF
abundance: -; d_gene: -; v_gene: TRBV4-2; j_gene: TRBJ2-7; CDR3nt: TGTGTCAGCAGCCAAGGTGAGGGGAGCTCCTACGAGCAGTACTTC; CDR3aa: CVSSQGEGSSYEQYF
abundance: -; d_gene: TRBD1; v_gene: TRBV20-1; j_gene: TRBJ2-4; CDR3nt: TGCAGTGCTAGAGCACAGGGGCCCGGAAACATTCAGTACTTC; CDR3aa: CSARAQGPGNIQYF
abundance: few; d_gene: -; v_gene: TRBV30; j_gene: TRBJ1-5; CDR3nt: TGTGCCTGGAGTATGGGGAGGAATCAGCCCCAGCATTTT; CDR3aa: CAWSMGRNQPQHF
abundance: many; d_gene: -; v_gene: TRBV7-8; j_gene: TRBJ2-7; CDR3nt: TGTGCCAGCAGCCCCGACACTGGGCGTAGGTACGAGCAGTACTTC; CDR3aa: CASSPDTGRRYEQYF
abundance: many; d_gene: -; v_gene: TRBV6-2/TRBV6-3; j_gene: TRBJ2-7; CDR3nt: TGTGCCAGCAGTTACTCGGGCACCTCTACCTACGAGCAGTACTTC; CDR3aa: CASSYSGTSTYEQYF
abundance: few; d_gene: TRBD2; v_gene: TRBV4-1; j_gene: TRBJ2-7; CDR3nt: TGCGCCAGCAGCCAAGGACCCCGGCGGGAGAGCTCCTACGAGCAGTACTTC; CDR3aa: CASSQGPRRESSYEQYF
abundance: -; d_gene: TRBD1; v_gene: TRBV6-9; j_gene: TRBJ2-1; CDR3nt: TGTGCCAGCAGTTATGGGTTGGGATTGGCCCCTGGACAGGGGTCCTACAATGAGCAGTTCTTC; CDR3aa: CASSYGLGLAPGQGSYNEQFF
abundance: many; d_gene: -; v_gene: TRBV5-1; j_gene: TRBJ1-5; CDR3nt: TGCGCCAGCAGCTTAGGCACAAACCTCAATCAGCCCCAGCATTTT; CDR3aa: CASSLGTNLNQPQHF
abundance: -; d_gene: -; v_gene: TRBV11-2; j_gene: TRBJ2-2; CDR3nt: TGTGCCAGCAGCCTTCATACAGGGAGAAACACCGGGGAGCTGTTTTTT; CDR3aa: CASSLHTGRNTGELFF
abundance: many; d_gene: -; v_gene: TRBV24-1; j_gene: TRBJ2-1; CDR3nt: TGTGCCACCAGTCGCAAGATCTCCTACAATGAGCAGTTCTTC; CDR3aa: CATSRKISYNEQFF
abundance: many; d_gene: -; v_gene: TRBV3-1; j_gene: TRBJ1-5; CDR3nt: TGTGCCAGCAGCCCCTTCAATCAGCCCCAGCATTTT; CDR3aa: CASSPFNQPQHF
abundance: many; d_gene: -; v_gene: TRBV7-3; j_gene: TRBJ1-2; CDR3nt: TGTGCCAGCAGCTTAGTTCCCGGAGAGATTAGCTATGGCTACACCTTC; CDR3aa: CASSLVPGEISYGYTF
abundance: many; d_gene: TRBD1; v_gene: TRBV5-1; j_gene: TRBJ1-2; CDR3nt: TGCGCCAGCAGCCTAATAGACAGGGATCTTAAATACACCTTC; CDR3aa: CASSLIDRDLKYTF
abundance: many; d_gene: TRBD2; v_gene: TRBV7-2; j_gene: TRBJ2-1; CDR3nt: TGTGCCAGCAGCCTCCTACTAGCGGGAGGGCCTAGAGGGGAGCAGTTCTTC; CDR3aa: CASSLLLAGGPRGEQFF
abundance: -; d_gene: TRBD2; v_gene: TRBV11-2; j_gene: TRBJ2-1; CDR3nt: TGTGCCAGCAGCCTCAGCCTTAGCGGGAGGCATCGGGAGCAGTTCTTC; CDR3aa: CASSLSLSGRHREQFF
abundance: many; d_gene: -; v_gene: TRBV6-5; j_gene: TRBJ1-6; CDR3nt: TGTGCCAGCAGTTACTCAGGGCAGGCCTCCTATAATTCACCCCTCCACTTT; CDR3aa: CASSYSGQASYNSPLHF
abundance: -; d_gene: TRBD2; v_gene: TRBV5-5; j_gene: TRBJ2-2; CDR3nt: TGTGCCAGCAGCCCCTGGGGAGGCGGGACTAGCGGGAGTTCGGCCGGGGAGCTGTTTTTT; CDR3aa: CASSPWGGGTSGSSAGELFF
abundance: many; d_gene: -; v_gene: TRBV3-1; j_gene: TRBJ1-5; CDR3nt: TGTGCCAGCAGCTCAAGGAGGGGCGAAAATCAGCCCCAGCATTTT; CDR3aa: CASSSRRGENQPQHF
abundance: -; d_gene: -; v_gene: TRBV5-5; j_gene: TRBJ2-3; CDR3nt: TGTGCCAGCAGCGTAGCAGATGGGGCCGTTACAGATACGCAGTATTTT; CDR3aa: CASSVADGAVTDTQYF
abundance: -; d_gene: TRBD1; v_gene: TRBV15; j_gene: TRBJ1-2; CDR3nt: TGTGCCACCAGCAGAGGAAGGGCAGGGGGCGGAGACTATGGCTACACCTTC; CDR3aa: CATSRGRAGGGDYGYTF
abundance: -; d_gene: TRBD1; v_gene: TRBV5-8; j_gene: TRBJ1-5; CDR3nt: TGTGCCAGCAGCCCGGACAGGCCCTATAGCAATCAGCCCCAGCATTTT; CDR3aa: CASSPDRPYSNQPQHF
abundance: many; d_gene: -; v_gene: TRBV2; j_gene: TRBJ1-6; CDR3nt: TGTGCCAGCGCTTGGGATTCTAATTCACCCCTCCACTTT; CDR3aa: CASAWDSNSPLHF
abundance: -; d_gene: -; v_gene: TRBV9; j_gene: TRBJ2-3; CDR3nt: TGTGCCAGCAGCGTAATCTACGATAGCACAGATACGCAGTATTTT; CDR3aa: CASSVIYDSTDTQYF
abundance: -; d_gene: -; v_gene: TRBV20-1; j_gene: TRBJ2-2; CDR3nt: TGCAGTGCTAGAGCGGAAGCCATGGGCGGGGAGCTGTTTTTT; CDR3aa: CSARAEAMGGELFF
abundance: -; d_gene: TRBD2; v_gene: TRBV6-1; j_gene: TRBJ2-1; CDR3nt: TGTGCCAGCAGTCCTCCCCCTCGACTAGCAGTATACAATGAGCAGTTCTTC; CDR3aa: CASSPPPRLAVYNEQFF
abundance: -; d_gene: TRBD1; v_gene: TRBV30; j_gene: TRBJ1-1; CDR3nt: TGTGCCTGGAGCGCGGGGACAGGAAAGGGAGCTTTCTTT; CDR3aa: CAWSAGTGKGAFF
abundance: -; d_gene: TRBD1; v_gene: TRBV12-3/TRBV12-4; j_gene: TRBJ1-1; CDR3nt: TGTGCCAGCAGTCCGGGACAGGTATTGGAAGCTTTCTTT; CDR3aa: CASSPGQVLEAFF
abundance: many; d_gene: -; v_gene: TRBV12-3/TRBV12-4; j_gene: TRBJ1-4; CDR3nt: TGTGCCAGCAGGCCTAATCTAGAGAATGAAAAACTGTTTTTT; CDR3aa: CASRPNLENEKLFF
abundance: many; d_gene: -; v_gene: TRBV11-2; j_gene: TRBJ1-2; CDR3nt: TGTGCCAGCAGCTCTCGACACGGATACTATGGCTACACCTTC; CDR3aa: CASSSRHGYYGYTF
abundance: -; d_gene: TRBD1; v_gene: TRBV24-1; j_gene: TRBJ2-5; CDR3nt: TGTGCCACCAGTGACGGGACAGGGGTGAGTGGGCATCTCGAGACCCAGTACTTC; CDR3aa: CATSDGTGVSGHLETQYF
abundance: many; d_gene: -; v_gene: TRBV7-2; j_gene: TRBJ1-3; CDR3nt: TGTGCCAGCAGCTTAGTGGCGGGTTTGAGAAACACCATATATTTT; CDR3aa: CASSLVAGLRNTIYF
abundance: few; d_gene: -; v_gene: TRBV5-6; j_gene: TRBJ1-5; CDR3nt: TGTGCCAGCAGCTTGGGTTCGGGGACCCAGCCCCAGCATTTT; CDR3aa: CASSLGSGTQPQHF
abundance: -; d_gene: TRBD1; v_gene: TRBV19; j_gene: TRBJ1-2; CDR3nt: TGTGCCAGTACAGTAATCGGGACAGGAAACCATGGCTACACCTTC; CDR3aa: CASTVIGTGNHGYTF
abundance: many; d_gene: TRBD2; v_gene: TRBV7-9; j_gene: TRBJ2-7; CDR3nt: TGTGCCAGCAGCGGGGGGACTAGGCCGACCTACGAGCAGTACTTC; CDR3aa: CASSGGTRPTYEQYF
abundance: many; d_gene: -; v_gene: TRBV5-1; j_gene: TRBJ1-6; CDR3nt: TGCGCCAGCAGCTCTGTCGGGACTGACAATTCACCCCTCCACTTT; CDR3aa: CASSSVGTDNSPLHF
abundance: many; d_gene: -; v_gene: TRBV2; j_gene: TRBJ1-1; CDR3nt: TGTGCCAGCAGTGTCGAGGCAGCGGGTACTGAAGCTTTCTTT; CDR3aa: CASSVEAAGTEAFF
abundance: few; d_gene: TRBD1; v_gene: TRBV3-1; j_gene: TRBJ2-7; CDR3nt: TGTGCCAGCAGCCAAGTAAGGGACAGTCGCGAGCAGTACTTC; CDR3aa: CASSQVRDSREQYF
abundance: -; d_gene: -; v_gene: TRBV7-9; j_gene: TRBJ2-5; CDR3nt: TGTGCCAGCAGCTTAGTTGAGCACGGGGAGACCCAGTACTTC; CDR3aa: CASSLVEHGETQYF
abundance: few; d_gene: -; v_gene: TRBV20-1; j_gene: TRBJ1-1; CDR3nt: TGCAGTGCGGTTAGACAGAACACTGAAGCTTTCTTT; CDR3aa: CSAVRQNTEAFF
abundance: many; d_gene: -; v_gene: TRBV28; j_gene: TRBJ1-2; CDR3nt: TGTGCCAGCAGTTTTAGCGTTGGCGGCTACACCTTC; CDR3aa: CASSFSVGGYTF
abundance: -; d_gene: TRBD2; v_gene: TRBV11-1; j_gene: TRBJ2-7; CDR3nt: TGTGCCAGCAGCTTCGGAATGGATGCGGGAGGATTCGAGCAGTACTTC; CDR3aa: CASSFGMDAGGFEQYF
abundance: few; d_gene: TRBD1; v_gene: TRBV11-3; j_gene: TRBJ2-1; CDR3nt: TGTGCCAGCAGCGATGGGACAGGGCTCTACAATGAGCAGTTCTTC; CDR3aa: CASSDGTGLYNEQFF
abundance: -; d_gene: TRBD1; v_gene: TRBV19; j_gene: TRBJ1-2; CDR3nt: TGTGCCAGTCGGGACAGGGGCGGCCATGGCTACACCTTC; CDR3aa: CASRDRGGHGYTF
abundance: many; d_gene: -; v_gene: TRBV2; j_gene: TRBJ1-1; CDR3nt: TGTGCCAGCAAGAAATCCCAGATGAACACTGAAGCTTTCTTT; CDR3aa: CASKKSQMNTEAFF
abundance: few; d_gene: TRBD1; v_gene: TRBV6-2/TRBV6-3; j_gene: TRBJ2-5; CDR3nt: TGTGCCAGCACCCAGGGGGTGGGAGAGACCCAGTACTTC; CDR3aa: CASTQGVGETQYF
abundance: many; d_gene: -; v_gene: TRBV18; j_gene: TRBJ2-5; CDR3nt: TGTGCCAGCAGCCCTAACGGTGGAGAGACCCAGTACTTC; CDR3aa: CASSPNGGETQYF
abundance: -; d_gene: TRBD1; v_gene: TRBV11-3; j_gene: TRBJ1-3; CDR3nt: TGTGCCAGCAGCTTACGGGGACAGGAATTCGGAAACAACATATATTTT; CDR3aa: CASSLRGQEFGNNIYF
abundance: -; d_gene: -; v_gene: TRBV5-1; j_gene: TRBJ2-2; CDR3nt: TGCGCCAGCAGCTACCCCGACGGGACATTTTCCCCCGGGGAGCTGTTTTTT; CDR3aa: CASSYPDGTFSPGELFF
abundance: -; d_gene: -; v_gene: TRBV6-5; j_gene: TRBJ2-7; CDR3nt: TGTGCCAGCAGTTACTCGAGCCGTCCAGGGATCTACGAGCAGTACTTC; CDR3aa: CASSYSSRPGIYEQYF
abundance: -; d_gene: -; v_gene: TRBV10-3; j_gene: TRBJ2-3; CDR3nt: TGTGCCGCTGGCCGGGACCCCGGAGGTGCGGATACGCAGTATTTT; CDR3aa: CAAGRDPGGADTQYF
abundance: few; d_gene: -; v_gene: TRBV2; j_gene: TRBJ2-2; CDR3nt: TGTGCCAGCAGGATTACAGGGACCGGGGAGCTGTTTTTT; CDR3aa: CASRITGTGELFF
abundance: many; d_gene: -; v_gene: TRBV10-3; j_gene: TRBJ2-2; CDR3nt: TGTGCCATCAGCTCGAGGACATCTAAGGGGACCGGGGAGCTGTTTTTT; CDR3aa: CAISSRTSKGTGELFF
abundance: -; d_gene: -; v_gene: TRBV19; j_gene: TRBJ2-2; CDR3nt: TGTGCCAGCAAGGAGGGGGACAGGAACACCGGGGAGCTGTTTTTT; CDR3aa: CASKEGDRNTGELFF